This TCR beta chain was observed in a study of glioma-infiltrating T cells after dendritic cell vaccination. Study-wide points: Higher pretreatment TIL content predicted longer progression-free time and survival.

Details on this clone: Its antigen is currently unknown.

Germline V CDR1 and CDR2: SNHLY, FYNNEI. CDR3 size: 12 residues. The V and J ends lost 1 base and 5 bases respectively, with 4 bases between them. Patients had residual fresh-frozen tumor tissue and more than two years of survival data. Profiling relied on immunoSEQ multiplex PCR, and the TCRdb table lists in-frame clones only, not all of them. Of some 87,000 clones listed, over 65% are singletons. The specimen was blood, collected before dendritic cell vaccination. The J gene is TRBJ2-3, the V gene TRBV2; D is undetermined. The sequence came from a human donor with glioblastoma. For the CDR3, the DNA is TGTGCCAGCAGTGAAGGCGGAGATACGCAGTATTTT. This sequence encodes CASSEGGDTQYF. Full variable domain (outside the CDR3, taken from reference TRBV2 and TRBJ2-3): EPEVTQTPSHQVTQMGQEVILRCVPISNHLYFYWYRQILGQKVEFLVSFYNNEISEKSEIFDDQFSVERPDGSNFTLKIRSTKLEDSAMYFCASSEGGDTQYFGPGTRLTVL.